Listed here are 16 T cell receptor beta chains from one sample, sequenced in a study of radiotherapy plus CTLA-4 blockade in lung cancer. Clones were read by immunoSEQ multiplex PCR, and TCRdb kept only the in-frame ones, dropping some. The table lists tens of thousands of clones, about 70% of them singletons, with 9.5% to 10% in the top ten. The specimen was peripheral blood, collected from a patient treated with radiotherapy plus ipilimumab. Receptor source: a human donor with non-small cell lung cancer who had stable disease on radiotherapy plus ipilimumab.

CDR3 sequence: CASSYSGELGYGYTF. The CDR3 region has the DNA TGTGCCAGCAGTTACTCCGGGGAGTTAGGCTATGGCTACACCTTC. The chain links TRBV6-5 to TRBJ1-2; D not resolved. This CDR3 contains 15 residues. Trimming pared 0 bases from V and 4 bases from J, leaving 12 bases between. Germline V gives CDR1 MNHEY, CDR2 SVGAGI.

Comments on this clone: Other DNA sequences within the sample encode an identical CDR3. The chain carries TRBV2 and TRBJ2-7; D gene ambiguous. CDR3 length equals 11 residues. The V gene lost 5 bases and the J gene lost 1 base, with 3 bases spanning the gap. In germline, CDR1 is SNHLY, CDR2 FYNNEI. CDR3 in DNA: TGTGCCAGCAGTCCGTCCTACGAGCAGTACTTC. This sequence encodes CASSPSYEQYF.

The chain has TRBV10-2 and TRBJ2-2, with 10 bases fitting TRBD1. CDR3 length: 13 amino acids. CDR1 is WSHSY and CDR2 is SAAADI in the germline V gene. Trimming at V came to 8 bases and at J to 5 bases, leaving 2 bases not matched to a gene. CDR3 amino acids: CASWTGGTGELFF. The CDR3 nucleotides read TGCGCCAGCTGGACAGGGGGTACCGGGGAGCTGTTTTTT.

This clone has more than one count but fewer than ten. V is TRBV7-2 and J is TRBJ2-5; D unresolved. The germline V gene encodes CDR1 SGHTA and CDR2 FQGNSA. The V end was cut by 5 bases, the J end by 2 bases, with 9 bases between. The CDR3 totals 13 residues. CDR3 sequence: CASSTRLQETQYF. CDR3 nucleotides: TGTGCCAGCAGCACCCGACTTCAAGAGACCCAGTACTTC.

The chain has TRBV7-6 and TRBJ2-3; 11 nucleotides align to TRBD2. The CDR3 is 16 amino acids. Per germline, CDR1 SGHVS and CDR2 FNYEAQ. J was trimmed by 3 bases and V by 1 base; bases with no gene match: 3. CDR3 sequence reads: CASSLDIAGGTDTQYF. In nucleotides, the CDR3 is TGTGCCAGCAGCTTAGATATAGCGGGGGGGACAGATACGCAGTATTTT.

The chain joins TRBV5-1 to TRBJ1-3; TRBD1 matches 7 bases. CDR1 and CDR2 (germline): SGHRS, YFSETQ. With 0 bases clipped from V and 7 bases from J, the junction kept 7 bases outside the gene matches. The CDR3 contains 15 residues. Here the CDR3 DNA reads TGCGCCAGCAGCTTGGAAGGCAGGGGGTCGAACACCATATATTTT. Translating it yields CASSLEGRGSNTIYF.

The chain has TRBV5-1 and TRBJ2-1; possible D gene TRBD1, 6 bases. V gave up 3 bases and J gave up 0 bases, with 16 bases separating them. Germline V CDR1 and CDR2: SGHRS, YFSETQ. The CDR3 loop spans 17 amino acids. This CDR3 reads CASSSNVGASSYNEQFF. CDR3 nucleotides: TGCGCCAGCAGCTCCAATGTGGGGGCTAGCTCCTACAATGAGCAGTTCTTC.

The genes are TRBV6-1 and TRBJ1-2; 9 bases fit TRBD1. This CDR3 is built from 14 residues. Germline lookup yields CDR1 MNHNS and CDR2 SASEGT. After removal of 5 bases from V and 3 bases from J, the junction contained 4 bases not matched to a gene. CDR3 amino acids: CASSKGQGYYGYTF. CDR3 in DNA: TGTGCCAGCAGTAAGGGACAGGGATACTATGGCTACACCTTC.

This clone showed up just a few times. In nucleotides, the CDR3 is TGTGCCAGCAACACACGTGGGGGGGTAACGGATGGCTACACCTTC. It yields the protein CASNTRGGVTDGYTF. The chain couples TRBV6-5 to TRBJ1-2, with a weak D call TRBD1 (5 bases). Germline V gene data show CDR1 as MNHEY and CDR2 as SVGAGI. The V and J ends lost 7 bases and 6 bases respectively, with 21 bases between them. The CDR3 sequence is 15 residues long.

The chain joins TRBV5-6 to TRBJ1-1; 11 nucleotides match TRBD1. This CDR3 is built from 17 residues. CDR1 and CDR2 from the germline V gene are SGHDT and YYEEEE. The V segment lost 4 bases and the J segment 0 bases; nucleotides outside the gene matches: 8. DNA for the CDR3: TGTGCCAGCAGCCCGATCGGACAGGGGGCAATGAACACTGAAGCTTTCTTT. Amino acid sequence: CASSPIGQGAMNTEAFF. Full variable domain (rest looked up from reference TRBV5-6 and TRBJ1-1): DAGVTQSPTHLIKTRGQQVTLRCSPKSGHDTVSWYQQALGQGPQFIFQYYEEEERQRGNFPDRFSGHQFPNYSSELNVNALLLGDSALYLCASSPIGQGAMNTEAFFGQGTRLTVV.

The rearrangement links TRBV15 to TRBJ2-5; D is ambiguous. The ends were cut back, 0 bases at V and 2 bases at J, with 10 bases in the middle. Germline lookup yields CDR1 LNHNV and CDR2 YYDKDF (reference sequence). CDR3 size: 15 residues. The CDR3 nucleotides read TGTGCCACCAGCAGAGATCGCGATTTTCAAGAGACCCAGTACTTC. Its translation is CATSRDRDFQETQYF.

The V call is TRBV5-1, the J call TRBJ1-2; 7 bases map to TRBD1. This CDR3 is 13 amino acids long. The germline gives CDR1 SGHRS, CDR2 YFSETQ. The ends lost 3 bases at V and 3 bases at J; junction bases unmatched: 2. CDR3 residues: CASSWGTDYGYTF. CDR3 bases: TGCGCCAGCAGCTGGGGGACAGACTATGGCTACACCTTC.

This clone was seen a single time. The CDR3: CASSLAAGLNTEAFF. The CDR3 DNA follows: TGCGCCAGCAGCTTGGCCGCGGGCTTGAACACTGAAGCTTTCTTT. This chain links TRBV5-1 with TRBJ1-1; D remains unclear. The CDR3 sequence is 15 residues long. Germline CDR1 is SGHRS and CDR2 is YFSETQ. V lost 0 bases, J lost 0 bases, and 9 bases lay in between.

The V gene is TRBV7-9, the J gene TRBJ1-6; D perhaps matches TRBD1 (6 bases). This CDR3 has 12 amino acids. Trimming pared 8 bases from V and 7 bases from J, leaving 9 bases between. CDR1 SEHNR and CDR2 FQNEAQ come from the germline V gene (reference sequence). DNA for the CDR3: TGTGCCAGCGGACAGTTCAATTCACCCCTCCACTTT. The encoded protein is CASGQFNSPLHF. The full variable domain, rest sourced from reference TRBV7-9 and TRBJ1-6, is DTGVSQNPRHKITKRGQNVTFRCDPISEHNRLYWYRQTLGQGPEFLTYFQNEAQLEKSRLLSDRFSAERPKGSFSTLEIQRTEQGDSAMYLCASGQFNSPLHFGNGTRLTVT.

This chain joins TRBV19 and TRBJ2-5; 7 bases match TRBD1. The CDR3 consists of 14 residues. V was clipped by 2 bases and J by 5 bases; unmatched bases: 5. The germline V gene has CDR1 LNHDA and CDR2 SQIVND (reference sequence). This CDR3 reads CASSIQGVGETQYF. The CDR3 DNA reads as TGTGCCAGTAGTATACAGGGGGTTGGCGAGACCCAGTACTTC.

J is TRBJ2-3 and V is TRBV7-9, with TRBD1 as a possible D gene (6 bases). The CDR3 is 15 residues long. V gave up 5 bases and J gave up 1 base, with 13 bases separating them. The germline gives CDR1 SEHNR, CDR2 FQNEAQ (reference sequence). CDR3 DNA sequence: TGTGCCAGCAGCCCAGGGGCAGGGGGCACAGATACGCAGTATTTT. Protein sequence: CASSPGAGGTDTQYF.